One and the same sample provided the 28 T cell receptor beta chains below, sequenced in a study of cytomegalovirus exposure and HLA in healthy donors. The PCR used 60 Vbeta and 13 Jbeta primers. Here immunoSEQ multiplex PCR was the method, and the copy in TCRdb shows in-frame clones only, minus some. Its listing shows about 91,000 clones. The sample was PBMCs. All receptors come from a woman aged 25-40 years in good health and CMV-seronegative.

The chain is built from TRBV19 and TRBJ2-5, with 10 bases identical to TRBD1. V gave up 0 bases and J gave up 5 bases; unmatched junction bases: 6. CDR1 LNHDA and CDR2 SQIVND come from the germline V gene (reference sequence). This CDR3 contains 16 residues. CDR3 DNA: TGTGCCAGTAGTATAGATGGCTTGGACAGGGGGGAGACCCAGTACTTC. This sequence encodes CASSIDGLDRGETQYF.

The chain is built from TRBV29-1 and TRBJ1-2; D perhaps matches TRBD1 (5 bases). The germline V gene has CDR1 SQVTM and CDR2 ANQGSEA. The CDR3 extends over 14 amino acids. Trimming cost V 2 bases and J 2 bases, with 12 bases left between them. This CDR3 is CSVEFIYRNYGYTF. The CDR3 DNA reads TGCAGCGTTGAATTTATTTACAGGAACTATGGCTACACCTTC.

J is TRBJ2-5 and V is TRBV10-3; 12 bases agree with TRBD2. Losses at the gene ends were 11 bases for V and 1 base for J; bases not matched to a gene: 5. The CDR3 runs to 14 residues. CDR1 is ENHRY and CDR2 is SYGVKD in the germline V gene. CDR3: CASRLAGAQETQYF. CDR3 in DNA: TGTGCCTCAAGACTAGCGGGGGCCCAAGAGACCCAGTACTTC.

A remark on this clone: The junction differs from germline at one of its ends, possibly a read error. The V gene is TRBV5-4, the J gene TRBJ1-1; 8 nucleotides line up with TRBD1. Per the germline V gene, CDR1 is SGHNT and CDR2 is YYREEE (reference sequence). The CDR3 is made up of 16 amino acids. As DNA, the CDR3 is TGTGCCAGCACCCACAGGGGGTGGGGGATGAAGACTGAAGCTTTCTTT. The encoded protein is CASTHRGWGMKTEAFF.

V is TRBV6-5 and J is TRBJ1-2; possibly TRBD1 for D (5 bases). V was trimmed by 4 bases and J by 8 bases, leaving 17 bases between them. Germline V gene sequence: CDR1 MNHEY, CDR2 SVGAGI. This CDR3 has 14 amino acids. CDR3 amino acids: CASSSGLISKGYTF. In DNA form, the CDR3 reads TGTGCCAGCAGTTCGGGACTTATATCGAAGGGCTACACCTTC.

This chain links TRBV5-6 with TRBJ2-3; TRBD2 is a possible D gene (6 bases). Germline CDR1 reads SGHDT; CDR2 reads YYEEEE. This CDR3 spans 16 amino acids. V lost 4 bases, J lost 1 base, and 16 bases lay in between. CDR3: CASSHYGWEGTDTQYF. For the CDR3, the DNA is TGTGCCAGCAGCCACTACGGCTGGGAGGGCACAGATACGCAGTATTTT.

This chain uses TRBV7-9 with TRBJ1-4, with 7 nucleotides matching TRBD1. V was clipped by 0 bases and J by 8 bases; unmatched bases: 6. Per the germline V gene, CDR1 is SEHNR and CDR2 is FQNEAQ (reference sequence). The CDR3 loop spans 15 amino acids. CDR3 loop: CASSLASGGREKLFF. The DNA of the CDR3 is TGTGCCAGCAGCTTAGCGTCAGGGGGGCGCGAAAAACTGTTTTTT.

The genes are TRBV19 and TRBJ2-3; TRBD1 aligns across 10 bases. CDR1 and CDR2 (germline): LNHDA, SQIVND (reference sequence). V dropped 6 bases and J dropped 1; count of bases not matched to a gene: 7. The CDR3 is 16 residues long. The chain's CDR3 is CASSRPGTGGTDTQYF. DNA for the CDR3: TGTGCCAGTAGCCGACCCGGGACAGGGGGCACAGATACGCAGTATTTT.

The chain has TRBV29-1 and TRBJ1-2; 10 bases are a match to TRBD1. J lost 4 bases, V lost 6 bases, and 5 bases had no gene match. CDR3 length: 13 amino acids. The germline gives CDR1 SQVTM, CDR2 ANQGSEA. DNA of the CDR3: TGCAGCGTGGGACAGGGGATCGGCTATGGCTACACCTTC. Protein: CSVGQGIGYGYTF.

The chain employs TRBV29-1 and TRBJ2-3, with 7 bases identical to TRBD2. Unmatched junction bases numbered 11, after V lost 6 bases and J lost 5 bases. The CDR3 length is 14 residues. Germline V gene sequence: CDR1 SQVTM, CDR2 ANQGSEA. The CDR3 nucleotides are TGCAGCGTAGGCGGACTAGGTTGGTTAGATACGCAGTATTTT. Translating it yields CSVGGLGWLDTQYF.

This chain joins TRBV6-5 and TRBJ2-7; D ambiguous. Germline CDR1 reads MNHEY; CDR2 reads SVGAGI. V was pared by 5 bases and J by 3 bases, with 5 bases between. The CDR3 consists of 11 residues. As DNA, the CDR3 is TGTGCCAGCAGTGAACTCTACGAGCAGTACTTC. Translated, it gives CASSELYEQYF.

V and J are TRBV9 and TRBJ1-2; D unclear. Germline V gene sequence: CDR1 SGDLS, CDR2 YYNGEE. There are 12 residues in the CDR3. V dropped 6 bases and J dropped 4 bases, with 10 bases sitting between them. The DNA for the CDR3 is TGTGCCAGCACCGGAGGAGGCTATGGCTACACCTTC. It codes for CASTGGGYGYTF.

The rearrangement joins TRBV6-1 to TRBJ2-7; 9 nucleotides line up with TRBD2. CDR1 is MNHNS and CDR2 is SASEGT in the germline V gene. The V and J ends lost 7 bases and 4 bases, in that order; junction bases with no gene match: 8. This CDR3 has 14 residues. CDR3 in amino acids: CASTHNSGRYEQYF. The DNA for the CDR3 is TGTGCCAGCACCCACAATAGCGGGAGATACGAGCAGTACTTC.

The chain recombines TRBV9 with TRBJ2-2; D possibly corresponds to TRBD1 (5 bases). There are 16 residues in the CDR3. Per the germline V gene, CDR1 is SGDLS and CDR2 is YYNGEE. V lost 3 bases and J 0 bases, leaving 12 bases between the germline ends. The CDR3 nucleotides read TGTGCCAGCAGCGAGCAGGGTGAGGCGAACACCGGGGAGCTGTTTTTT. It codes for CASSEQGEANTGELFF.

This sequence joins TRBV6-6 and TRBJ2-3, with 9 nucleotides matching TRBD2. The J segment lost 2 bases and the V segment lost 6 bases, leaving 6 bases of the junction unmatched. Germline CDR1 MNHNY, CDR2 SVGAGI (reference sequence). The length of the CDR3 is 15 residues. CDR3 sequence: CASRATSGSTDTQYF. The CDR3 nucleotides are TGTGCCAGCAGGGCGACTAGCGGTTCCACAGATACGCAGTATTTT.

V is TRBV18 and J is TRBJ1-2; weak D call: TRBD1 (5 bases). CDR1 KGHSH and CDR2 LQKENI come from the germline V gene. The CDR3 is 14 residues long. The V and J ends lost 3 bases and 2 bases respectively, with 10 bases between them. The CDR3 DNA reads as TGTGCCAGCTCACCGGCCAGGGCAAACTATGGCTACACCTTC. Its protein product is CASSPARANYGYTF.

The genes are TRBV9 and TRBJ2-7; maybe TRBD1 (7 bases). CDR1 is SGDLS, CDR2 YYNGEE, per germline. The CDR3 totals 16 residues. Deletions cut 0 bases from V and 2 bases from J, with 15 bases between. The CDR3 spells CASSVAGGGTPYEQYF. The CDR3 nucleotides read TGTGCCAGCAGCGTAGCAGGGGGAGGAACTCCCTACGAGCAGTACTTC.

The chain links TRBV5-6 to TRBJ1-1; TRBD1 aligns across 10 bases. After removal of 3 bases from V and 0 bases from J, the junction contained 5 bases not matched to a gene. The CDR3 runs 16 residues. Germline CDR1 and CDR2: SGHDT and YYEEEE. The CDR3 reads CASSSMTGGLNTEAFF. In DNA, the CDR3 is TGTGCCAGCAGCTCGATGACAGGGGGCTTGAACACTGAAGCTTTCTTT. The full variable domain, its missing parts supplied by reference TRBV5-6 and TRBJ1-1, is DAGVTQSPTHLIKTRGQQVTLRCSPKSGHDTVSWYQQALGQGPQFIFQYYEEEERQRGNFPDRFSGHQFPNYSSELNVNALLLGDSALYLCASSSMTGGLNTEAFFGQGTRLTVV.

The rearrangement uses TRBV28 and TRBJ2-7; unclear D gene. V lost 3 bases and J 3 bases, leaving 12 bases between the germline ends. The CDR3 loop spans 14 amino acids. Germline CDR1 and CDR2: MDHEN and SYDVKM. CDR3 bases: TGTGCCAGCAGTTTCGGAGTACTTCTCTACGAGCAGTACTTC. It codes for CASSFGVLLYEQYF.

The rearrangement joins TRBV27 to TRBJ1-1; D might be TRBD1 (6 bases). Germline CDR1 and CDR2: MNHEY and SMNVEV (reference sequence). There are 15 residues in the CDR3. Trimming removed 2 bases at V and 4 bases at J, with 14 bases between. CDR3: CASSLLGRGSTEAFF. CDR3 DNA: TGTGCCAGCAGTTTACTTGGCAGGGGAAGCACTGAAGCTTTCTTT.

The rearrangement uses TRBV4-2 and TRBJ1-5; 8 nucleotides match TRBD1. The V segment lost 0 bases and the J segment 6 bases; nucleotides outside the gene matches: 7. The germline V gene has CDR1 LGHNA and CDR2 YNFKEQ. CDR3 length: 16 amino acids. This CDR3 is CASSQDQTGGTQPQHF. CDR3 coding DNA: TGTGCCAGCAGCCAAGATCAAACAGGGGGGACTCAGCCCCAGCATTTT.

The gene calls are TRBV10-1 and TRBJ2-3; TRBD2 aligns across 7 bases. The ends lost 3 bases at V and 0 bases at J; junction bases unmatched: 3. The CDR3 is made up of 15 amino acids. The germline gives CDR1 WNHNN, CDR2 SYGVQD (reference sequence). The CDR3 DNA is TGCGCCAGCAGTGACGGGGGGAGTAGCACAGATACGCAGTATTTT. Its translation is CASSDGGSSTDTQYF.

The chain joins TRBV5-1 to TRBJ2-1; 15 positions agree with TRBD2. Trimming removed 4 bases from V and 9 bases from J; junction bases left unmatched: 5. The CDR3 loop spans 15 amino acids. Looked up from germline, CDR1 is SGHRS and CDR2 is YFSETQ. DNA of the CDR3: TGCGCCAGCAGCGCGGGACTAGCGGGAGGCACTGAGCAGTTCTTC. Translated, it gives CASSAGLAGGTEQFF.

The chain has TRBV28 and TRBJ1-2; D unresolved. This CDR3 is built from 13 residues. CDR1 MDHEN and CDR2 SYDVKM come from the germline V gene. The V gene lost 7 bases and the J gene lost 8 bases, with 17 bases spanning the gap. The CDR3, as DNA: TGTGCCAGCACCCCTGTGGGCCAAGGAGGCTACACCTTC. Protein: CASTPVGQGGYTF.

The V gene is TRBV5-1, the J gene TRBJ1-1; D is unresolved. Germline CDR1 and CDR2: SGHRS and YFSETQ. The CDR3 sequence is 15 residues long. The V and J ends lost 0 bases and 0 bases respectively, with 9 bases between them. DNA for the CDR3: TGCGCCAGCAGCTTGGTGGACTCCATGAACACTGAAGCTTTCTTT. Translating it yields CASSLVDSMNTEAFF.

The chain uses TRBV5-1 and TRBJ2-7; 10 positions match TRBD1. V shed 5 bases, J shed 3 bases, and the junction held 2 bases outside the gene matches. The CDR3 spans 13 residues. CDR1 is SGHRS and CDR2 is YFSETQ in the germline V gene. Here the CDR3 DNA reads TGCGCCAGCAGTGGGACAGGGGTCTACGAGCAGTACTTC. This sequence encodes CASSGTGVYEQYF.

J is TRBJ2-2 and V is TRBV27, with TRBD1 as a possible D gene (5 bases). This CDR3 contains 16 residues. Trimming left V 1 base short and J 6 bases short, with 15 bases between. Germline V gives CDR1 MNHEY, CDR2 SMNVEV (reference sequence). DNA of the CDR3: TGTGCCAGCAGTTTATACTTGATGGGGCGCCCCGGGGAGCTGTTTTTT. This gives the protein CASSLYLMGRPGELFF.

Written as DNA, the CDR3 is TGTGCCAGCAGTGATGGGGGCAGGGGAGAATCAGATACGCAGTATTTT. Translated, it gives CASSDGGRGESDTQYF. The chain links TRBV2 to TRBJ2-3, with TRBD1 as a possible D gene (6 bases). V lost 3 bases to trimming and J lost 4 bases, with 17 bases between them. The CDR3 runs to 16 residues. The germline V gene encodes CDR1 SNHLY and CDR2 FYNNEI.